This TCR beta chain was sequenced during a study of T cells in women clearing cervical HPV infection. Study overall: Controls gave blood once infection was undetectable; cases at lesion identification.

Repertoires were generated with immunoSEQ multiplex PCR, while TCRdb's copy carries only in-frame clones and drops some. The sample's table shows about 17,000 clones. Each participant carried one incident cervical HPV16 infection only. With respect to this clone: The read terminates 3 residues ahead of where the CDR3 ends, so the germline J gene completes it.

The CDR3 totals 14 residues. Germline CDR1 and CDR2: LNHDA and SQIVND (reference sequence). Trimming cost V 1 base and J 4 bases, with 8 bases left between them. The sequence derives from a woman aged 18 to 75 with a cervical HPV16 infection that either progressed to CIN3+ or cleared (not recorded which). The V call is TRBV19, the J call TRBJ2-1; tentatively, D is TRBD2 (5 bases). The sample comprised blood buffy coat. The CDR3 region is CASSIGLAYNEQFF. The CDR3 DNA, read in part, is TGTGCCAGTAGTATAGGCCTAGCTTACAATGAG.